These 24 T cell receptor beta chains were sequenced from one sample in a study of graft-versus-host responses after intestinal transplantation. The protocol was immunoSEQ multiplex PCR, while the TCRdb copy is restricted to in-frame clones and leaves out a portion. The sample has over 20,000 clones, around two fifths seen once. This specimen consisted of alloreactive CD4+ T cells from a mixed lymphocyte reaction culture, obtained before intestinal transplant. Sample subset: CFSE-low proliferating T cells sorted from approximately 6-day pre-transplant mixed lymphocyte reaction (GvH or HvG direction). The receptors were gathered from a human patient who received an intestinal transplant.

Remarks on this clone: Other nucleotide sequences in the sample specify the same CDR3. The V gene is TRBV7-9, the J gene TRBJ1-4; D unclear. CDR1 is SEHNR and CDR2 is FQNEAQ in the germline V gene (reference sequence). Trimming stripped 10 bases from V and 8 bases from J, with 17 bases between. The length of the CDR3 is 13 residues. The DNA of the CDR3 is TGTGCCATCAAGCGGGCAGACCGAGAAAAACTGTTTTTT. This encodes CAIKRADREKLFF.

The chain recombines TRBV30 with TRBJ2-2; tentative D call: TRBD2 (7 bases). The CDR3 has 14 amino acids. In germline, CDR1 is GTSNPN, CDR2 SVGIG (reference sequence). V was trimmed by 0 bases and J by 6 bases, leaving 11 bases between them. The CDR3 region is CAWSVGGGPGELFF. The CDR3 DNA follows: TGTGCCTGGAGTGTTGGCGGGGGCCCCGGGGAGCTGTTTTTT.

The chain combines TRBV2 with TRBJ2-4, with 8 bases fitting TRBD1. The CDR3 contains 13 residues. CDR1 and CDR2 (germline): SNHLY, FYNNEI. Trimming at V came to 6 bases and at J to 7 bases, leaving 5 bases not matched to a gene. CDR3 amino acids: CASSRDRLNIQYF. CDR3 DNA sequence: TGTGCCAGCAGCCGGGACAGGCTCAACATTCAGTACTTC.

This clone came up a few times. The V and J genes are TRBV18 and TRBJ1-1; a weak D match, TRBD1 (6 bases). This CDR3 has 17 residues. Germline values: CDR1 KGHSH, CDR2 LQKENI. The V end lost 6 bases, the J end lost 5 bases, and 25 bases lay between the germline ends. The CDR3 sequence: CASSPVSVGGAWTEAFF. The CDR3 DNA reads TGTGCCAGCTCCCCAGTGTCGGTCGGGGGGGCATGGACTGAAGCTTTCTTT.

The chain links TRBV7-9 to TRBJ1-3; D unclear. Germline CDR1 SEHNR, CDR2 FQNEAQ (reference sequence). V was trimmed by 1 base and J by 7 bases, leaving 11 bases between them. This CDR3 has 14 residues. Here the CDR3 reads CASSLDSVWNTIYF. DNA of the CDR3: TGTGCCAGCAGCTTAGACTCGGTGTGGAACACCATATATTTT.

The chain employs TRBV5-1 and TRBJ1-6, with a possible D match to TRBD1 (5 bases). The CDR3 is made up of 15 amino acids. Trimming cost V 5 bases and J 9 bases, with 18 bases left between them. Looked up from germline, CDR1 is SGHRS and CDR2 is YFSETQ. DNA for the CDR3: TGCGCCAGCAGTCGCGGGGGGGGTTTCGGTTCACCCCTCCACTTT. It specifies CASSRGGGFGSPLHF.

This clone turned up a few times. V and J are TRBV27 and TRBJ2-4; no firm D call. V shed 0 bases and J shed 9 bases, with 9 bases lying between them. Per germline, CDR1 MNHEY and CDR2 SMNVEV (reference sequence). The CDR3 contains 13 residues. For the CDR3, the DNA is TGTGCCAGCAGTTTATCCCACCCGGGCATTCAGTACTTC. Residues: CASSLSHPGIQYF.

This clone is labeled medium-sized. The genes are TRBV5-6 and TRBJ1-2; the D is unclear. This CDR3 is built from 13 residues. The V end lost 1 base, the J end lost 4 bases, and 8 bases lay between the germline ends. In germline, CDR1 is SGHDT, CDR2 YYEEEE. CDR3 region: CASSLTALYGYTF. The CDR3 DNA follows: TGTGCCAGCAGCTTGACAGCTCTCTATGGCTACACCTTC.

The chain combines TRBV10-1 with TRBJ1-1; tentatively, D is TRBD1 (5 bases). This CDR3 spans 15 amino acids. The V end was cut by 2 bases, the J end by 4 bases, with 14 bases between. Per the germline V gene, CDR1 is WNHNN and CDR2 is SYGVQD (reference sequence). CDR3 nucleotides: TGCGCCAGCAGTGAGGCCCCTGGGGGGATCACTGAAGCTTTCTTT. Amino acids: CASSEAPGGITEAFF.

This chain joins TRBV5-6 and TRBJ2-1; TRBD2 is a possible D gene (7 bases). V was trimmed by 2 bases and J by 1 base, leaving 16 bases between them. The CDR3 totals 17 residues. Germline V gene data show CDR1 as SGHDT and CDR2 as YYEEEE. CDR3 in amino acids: CASSFGAGARSYNEQFF. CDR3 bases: TGTGCCAGCAGCTTTGGTGCGGGGGCTAGATCCTACAATGAGCAGTTCTTC.

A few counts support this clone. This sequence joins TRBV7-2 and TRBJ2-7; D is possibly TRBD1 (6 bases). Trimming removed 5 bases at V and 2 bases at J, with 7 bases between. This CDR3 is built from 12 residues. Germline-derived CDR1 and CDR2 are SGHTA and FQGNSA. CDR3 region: CASSRTAYEQYF. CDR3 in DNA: TGTGCCAGCAGCCGGACAGCCTACGAGCAGTACTTC. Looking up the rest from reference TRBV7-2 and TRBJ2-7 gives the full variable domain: GAGVSQSPSNKVTEKGKDVELRCDPISGHTALYWYRQSLGQGLEFLIYFQGNSAPDKSGLPSDRFSAERTGGSVSTLTIQRTQQEDSAVYLCASSRTAYEQYFGPGTRLTVT.

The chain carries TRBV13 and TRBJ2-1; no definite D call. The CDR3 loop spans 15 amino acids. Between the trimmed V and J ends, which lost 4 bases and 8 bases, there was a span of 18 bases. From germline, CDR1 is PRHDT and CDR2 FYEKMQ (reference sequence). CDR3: CASSSTEFGSYEQFF. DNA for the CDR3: TGTGCCAGCAGCTCTACAGAATTCGGTTCGTATGAGCAGTTCTTC. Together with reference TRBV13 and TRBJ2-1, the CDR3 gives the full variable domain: AAGVIQSPRHLIKEKRETATLKCYPIPRHDTVYWYQQGPGQDPQFLISFYEKMQSDKGSIPDRFSAQQFSDYHSELNMSSLELGDSALYFCASSSTEFGSYEQFFGPGTRLTVL.

The CDR3 sequence is CASSPRGGDEKLFF. The CDR3 nucleotides are TGTGCCAGCAGCCCTAGGGGAGGGGATGAAAAACTGTTTTTT. This chain connects TRBV9 to TRBJ1-4; D possibly corresponds to TRBD1 (5 bases). Per the germline V gene, CDR1 is SGDLS and CDR2 is YYNGEE. The CDR3 extends over 14 amino acids. The V and J ends lost 4 bases and 6 bases respectively, with 13 bases between them. Drawing the rest from reference TRBV9 and TRBJ1-4, the complete variable domain is DSGVTQTPKHLITATGQRVTLRCSPRSGDLSVYWYQQSLDQGLQFLIQYYNGEERAKGNILERFSAQQFPDLHSELNLSSLELGDSALYFCASSPRGGDEKLFFGSGTQLSVL.

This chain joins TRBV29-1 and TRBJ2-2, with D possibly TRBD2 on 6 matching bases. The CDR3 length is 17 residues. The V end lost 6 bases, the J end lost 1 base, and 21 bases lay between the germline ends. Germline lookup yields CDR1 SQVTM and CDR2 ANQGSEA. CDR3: CSVPAEGSYLNTGELFF. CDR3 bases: TGCAGCGTCCCGGCGGAGGGGTCCTATTTGAACACCGGGGAGCTGTTTTTT.

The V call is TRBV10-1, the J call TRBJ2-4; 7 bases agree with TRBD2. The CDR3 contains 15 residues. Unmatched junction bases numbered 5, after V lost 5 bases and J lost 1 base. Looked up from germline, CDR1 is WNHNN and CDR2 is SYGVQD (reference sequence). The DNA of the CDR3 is TGCGCCAGCAGTAGCGGGATTGGGGCCAAAAACATTCAGTACTTC. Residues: CASSSGIGAKNIQYF.

The CDR3 here is CASRRSAYEQYF. DNA of the CDR3: TGCGCCAGCAGGAGAAGCGCCTACGAGCAGTACTTC. V and J are TRBV5-1 and TRBJ2-7, with D unresolved. V was clipped by 5 bases and J by 2 bases, with 8 bases between them. Germline V gene sequence: CDR1 SGHRS, CDR2 YFSETQ. This CDR3 has 12 residues.

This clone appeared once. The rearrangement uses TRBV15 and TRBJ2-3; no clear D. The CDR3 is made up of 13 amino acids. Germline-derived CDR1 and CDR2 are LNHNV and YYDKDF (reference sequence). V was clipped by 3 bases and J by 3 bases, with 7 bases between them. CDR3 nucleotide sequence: TGTGCCACCAGCAGTCCCTCTACAGATACGCAGTATTTT. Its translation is CATSSPSTDTQYF.

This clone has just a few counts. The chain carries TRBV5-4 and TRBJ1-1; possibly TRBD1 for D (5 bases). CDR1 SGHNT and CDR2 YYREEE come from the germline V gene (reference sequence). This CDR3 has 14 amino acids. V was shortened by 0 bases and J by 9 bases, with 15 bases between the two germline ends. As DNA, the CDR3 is TGTGCCAGCAGCTTGGATACAGGCAGTATTAAAGCTTTCTTT. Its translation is CASSLDTGSIKAFF.

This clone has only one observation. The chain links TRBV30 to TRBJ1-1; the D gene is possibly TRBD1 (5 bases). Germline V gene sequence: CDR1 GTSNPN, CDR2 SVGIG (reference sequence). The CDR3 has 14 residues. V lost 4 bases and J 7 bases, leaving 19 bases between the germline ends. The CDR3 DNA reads TGTGCCTGGAAACAGGCCGCCCGGGGGAGTGAAGCTTTCTTT. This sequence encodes CAWKQAARGSEAFF.

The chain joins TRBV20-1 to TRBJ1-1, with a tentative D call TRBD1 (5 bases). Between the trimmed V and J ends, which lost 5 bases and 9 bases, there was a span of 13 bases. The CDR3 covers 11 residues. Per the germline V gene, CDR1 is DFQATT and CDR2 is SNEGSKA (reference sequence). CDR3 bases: TGCAGTGCTTCGACAGATTTACAAGCTTTCTTT. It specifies CSASTDLQAFF.

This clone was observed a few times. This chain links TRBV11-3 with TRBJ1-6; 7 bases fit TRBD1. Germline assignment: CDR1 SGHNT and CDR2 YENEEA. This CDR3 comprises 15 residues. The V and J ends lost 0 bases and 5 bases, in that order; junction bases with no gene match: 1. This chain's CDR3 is CASSLEGQNNSPLHF. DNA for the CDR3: TGTGCCAGCAGCTTAGAGGGACAGAATAATTCACCCCTCCACTTT. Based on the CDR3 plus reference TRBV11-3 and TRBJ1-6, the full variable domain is EAGVVQSPRYKIIEKKQPVAFWCNPISGHNTLYWYLQNLGQGPELLIRYENEEAVDDSQLPKDRFSAERLKGVDSTLKIQPAELGDSAVYLCASSLEGQNNSPLHFGNGTRLTVT.

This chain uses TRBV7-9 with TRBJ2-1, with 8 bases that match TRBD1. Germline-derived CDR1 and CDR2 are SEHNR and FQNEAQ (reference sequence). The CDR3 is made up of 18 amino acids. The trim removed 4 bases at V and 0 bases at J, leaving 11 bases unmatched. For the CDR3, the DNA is TGTGCCAGCAGCTCAGGGGGCCTGGCATGGAGCTCCTACAATGAGCAGTTCTTC. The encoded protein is CASSSGGLAWSSYNEQFF. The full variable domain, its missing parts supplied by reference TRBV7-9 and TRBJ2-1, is DTGVSQNPRHKITKRGQNVTFRCDPISEHNRLYWYRQTLGQGPEFLTYFQNEAQLEKSRLLSDRFSAERPKGSFSTLEIQRTEQGDSAMYLCASSSGGLAWSSYNEQFFGPGTRLTVL.

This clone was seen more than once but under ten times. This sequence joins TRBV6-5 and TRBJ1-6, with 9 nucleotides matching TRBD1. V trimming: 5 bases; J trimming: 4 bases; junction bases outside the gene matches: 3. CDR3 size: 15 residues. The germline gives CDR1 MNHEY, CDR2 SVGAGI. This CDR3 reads CASSLGQGYNSPLHF. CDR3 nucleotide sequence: TGTGCCAGCAGTCTCGGACAGGGGTATAATTCACCCCTCCACTTT.

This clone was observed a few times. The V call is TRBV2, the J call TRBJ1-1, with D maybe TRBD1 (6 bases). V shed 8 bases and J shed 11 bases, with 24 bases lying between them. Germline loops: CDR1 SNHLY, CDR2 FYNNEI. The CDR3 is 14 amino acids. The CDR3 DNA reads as TGTGCCAGCCTTACCCTACAGGGCGCCCAAGGGGCTTTCTTT. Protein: CASLTLQGAQGAFF. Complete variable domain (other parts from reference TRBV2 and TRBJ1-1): EPEVTQTPSHQVTQMGQEVILRCVPISNHLYFYWYRQILGQKVEFLVSFYNNEISEKSEIFDDQFSVERPDGSNFTLKIRSTKLEDSAMYFCASLTLQGAQGAFFGQGTRLTVV.